These T cell receptor beta chains were read from a single sample in a study of blood T cell repertoires in COVID-19. Generated by immunoSEQ multiplex PCR, the TCRdb table keeps only in-frame clones and is missing some. The sample lists over 350,000 clones; 88% were seen once. Sequencing was done on a sample of PBMCs or T cells enriched from blood (not recorded which). These receptors came from a woman between 18 and 29 years old who had recovered from COVID-19. Each CDR3 is given with its conserved first and last residue. The D gene is left open where the match is weak. Clone size is given for some rows only: seen once, a few or many times, or a class if the clone is expanded.

CDR3	DNA	V	J	D	size	length
CASSRSGQPNYGYTF	TGTGCCAGCAGCCGCTCGGGACAGCCTAACTATGGCTACACCTTC	TRBV7-9	TRBJ1-2	TRBD1	NA	15
CASSLGGVGNEQFF	TGTGCCAGCAGCCTCGGAGGCGTCGGCAATGAGCAGTTCTTC	TRBV6-5	TRBJ2-1	NA	NA	14
CASSLAGERSTTEAFF	TGCGCCAGCAGCTTGGCCGGGGAAAGGAGTACGACTGAAGCTTTCTTT	TRBV5-1	TRBJ1-1	NA	NA	16
CASSPGNEQFF	TGTGCCAGTAGTCCCGGGAATGAGCAGTTCTTC	TRBV19	TRBJ2-1	NA	NA	11
CSVVRRDYGYTF	TGCAGCGTTGTCCGCAGGGACTATGGCTACACCTTC	TRBV29-1	TRBJ1-2	NA	NA	12
CASSQRQGYTDTQYF	TGTGCCAGCAGCCAAAGGCAGGGCTACACAGATACGCAGTATTTT	TRBV14	TRBJ2-3	NA	NA	15
CASSEYETGGGYTF	TGTGCCAGCAGTGAATATGAAACAGGGGGTGGCTACACCTTC	TRBV25-1	TRBJ1-2	TRBD1	NA	14
CASSLGQSTGELFF	TGCGCCAGCAGCTTGGGACAGAGCACCGGGGAGCTGTTTTTT	TRBV5-1	TRBJ2-2	NA	few	14
CASSVDALGYEQYF	TGTGCCAGCAGCGTAGACGCACTCGGGTACGAGCAGTACTTC	TRBV9	TRBJ2-7	NA	NA	14
CASSVQGVNQPQHF	TGTGCCAGCAGTGTTCAGGGGGTCAATCAGCCCCAGCATTTT	TRBV2	TRBJ1-5	TRBD1	NA	14
CASSLPTGPNYGYTF	TGTGCCAGCAGCTTACCGACAGGGCCAAACTATGGCTACACCTTC	TRBV7-9	TRBJ1-2	TRBD1	NA	15
CASSLGGFEAFF	TGTGCCAGCAGCTTAGGCGGGTTTGAAGCTTTCTTT	TRBV11-2	TRBJ1-1	NA	NA	12
CASSTRDNLWTF	TGTGCCAGCAGTACCCGGGACAACCTTTGGACCTTC	TRBV28	TRBJ1-2	NA	NA	12
CTSSQDGGSSDSNQPQHF	TGCACCAGCAGCCAAGATGGGGGCAGTTCAGATAGCAATCAGCCCCAGCATTTT	TRBV1	TRBJ1-5	NA	NA	18
CASSLAPGAAQPQHF	TGTGCCAGCAGCTTGGCCCCAGGGGCCGCACAGCCCCAGCATTTT	TRBV5-5	TRBJ1-5	NA	NA	15
CSASRGTEAFF	TGCAGTGCTAGTAGGGGTACTGAAGCTTTCTTT	TRBV20-1	TRBJ1-1	NA	once	11
CASSHVTVGYNEQFF	TGTGCCAGCAGCCACGTTACAGTTGGGTACAATGAGCAGTTCTTC	TRBV6-5	TRBJ2-1	NA	NA	15
CASSLAITDYGYTF	TGTGCCAGCAGCTTAGCGATAACAGACTATGGCTACACCTTC	TRBV7-2	TRBJ1-2	NA	NA	14
CASSQGRVDGYTF	TGTGCCAGCAGCCAGGGCAGAGTGGATGGCTACACCTTC	TRBV25-1	TRBJ1-2	NA	NA	13
CAWGRRDSRKTQYF	TGTGCCTGGGGGCGCCGGGACTCAAGGAAGACCCAGTACTTC	TRBV30	TRBJ2-5	NA	NA	14
CSVEGQGGSRGYGYTF	TGCAGCGTTGAAGGACAGGGCGGTTCGAGAGGCTATGGCTACACCTTC	TRBV29-1	TRBJ1-2	TRBD1	NA	16
CASSPGTANQPQHF	TGTGCCAGCAGCCCCGGGACAGCCAATCAGCCCCAGCATTTT	TRBV5-6	TRBJ1-5	TRBD1	NA	14
CASSLAVARASGNTIYF	TGTGCCAGCAGCTTAGCTGTTGCCAGGGCCTCTGGAAACACCATATATTTT	TRBV7-2	TRBJ1-3	NA	NA	17
CAWSGGNQPQHF	TGTGCCTGGAGTGGCGGAAATCAGCCCCAGCATTTT	TRBV30	TRBJ1-5	NA	NA	12
CASSYGPAYEQYF	TGTGCCAGCAGTTACGGCCCCGCCTACGAGCAGTACTTC	TRBV6-5	TRBJ2-7	NA	NA	13
CASSWGDGNTEAFF	TGTGCCAGCAGCTGGGGGGACGGGAACACTGAAGCTTTCTTT	TRBV7-9	TRBJ1-1	NA	NA	14
CASSPRQGFSNQPQHF	TGTGCCAGCTCCCCTAGACAGGGTTTTAGCAATCAGCCCCAGCATTTT	TRBV18	TRBJ1-5	TRBD1	NA	16
CASSKSKDRVYNEQFF	TGCGCCAGCAGCAAATCAAAGGACAGGGTCTACAATGAGCAGTTCTTC	TRBV5-1	TRBJ2-1	TRBD1	NA	16
CASSLGDTTYEQYF	TGTGCCAGTAGTCTAGGGGACACGACCTACGAGCAGTACTTC	TRBV19	TRBJ2-7	NA	NA	14
CASSLMAGAHEQYF	TGTGCCAGCAGCTTAATGGCAGGGGCCCACGAGCAGTACTTC	TRBV7-3	TRBJ2-7	NA	NA	14
CASSVGQSVSGNTIYF	TGTGCCAGCAGCGTCGGACAGAGTGTCTCTGGAAACACCATATATTTT	TRBV9	TRBJ1-3	NA	NA	16
CASSLFRGHQPQHF	TGTGCCAGCAGTTTGTTCAGGGGGCATCAGCCCCAGCATTTT	TRBV28	TRBJ1-5	TRBD1	NA	14
CASSSSLLRGATDTQYF	TGTGCCAGCAGCTCCTCCCTCTTGCGGGGGGCTACAGATACGCAGTATTTT	TRBV5-4	TRBJ2-3	TRBD2	once	17
CARTGTPGGYGYTF	TGTGCAAGAACCGGGACACCGGGAGGCTATGGCTACACCTTC	TRBV2	TRBJ1-2	NA	NA	14
CASSVSGFPLDEQFF	TGTGCCAGCAGCGTATCAGGGTTCCCCTTGGATGAGCAGTTCTTC	TRBV9	TRBJ2-1	NA	NA	15
CASSLAQRGEQYF	TGTGCCAGCAGCCTAGCTCAGCGGGGCGAGCAGTACTTC	TRBV7-6	TRBJ2-7	TRBD2	NA	13
CASSQDRGGIYEKLFF	TGTGCCAGCAGCCAAGATCGGGGAGGGATCTATGAAAAACTGTTTTTT	TRBV3-1/TRBV3-2	TRBJ1-4	NA	NA	16
CASSLSGYDNTGELFF	TGTGCCAGCAGTTTATCAGGGTACGACAACACCGGGGAGCTGTTTTTT	TRBV28	TRBJ2-2	NA	NA	16
CASSQDRGDEQYF	TGTGCCAGCAGCCAAGACAGGGGCGACGAGCAGTACTTC	TRBV3-1/TRBV3-2	TRBJ2-7	NA	NA	13
CASNNRGYTF	TGTGCCAGCAACAACCGTGGCTACACCTTC	TRBV11-2	TRBJ1-2	NA	NA	10
CASSEGWSANYGYTF	TGTGCCAGCAGTGAAGGGTGGAGTGCCAACTATGGCTACACCTTC	TRBV6-1	TRBJ1-2	NA	NA	15
CASSLGQGVQPQHF	TGTGCCAGCAGCTTAGGGCAGGGTGTACAGCCCCAGCATTTT	TRBV7-9	TRBJ1-5	NA	NA	14
CASRGGGRDQPQHF	TGTGCCAGCAGGGGAGGAGGTCGGGATCAGCCCCAGCATTTT	TRBV6-6	TRBJ1-5	NA	NA	14
CASEGQGRQPQHF	TGTGCCAGTGAAGGACAGGGCAGACAGCCCCAGCATTTT	TRBV19	TRBJ1-5	TRBD1	NA	13
CASSQGHKAGKNTGELFF	TGCGCCAGCAGCCAAGGACACAAAGCGGGGAAAAACACCGGGGAGCTGTTTTTT	TRBV4-1	TRBJ2-2	TRBD2	NA	18
CASSRGDRGDYGYTF	TGTGCCAGCAGTCGAGGGGACAGGGGAGACTATGGCTACACCTTC	TRBV6-5	TRBJ1-2	TRBD1	NA	15
CASSWSSGQGRHYEQYF	TGTGCCAGCAGCTGGAGTTCAGGACAGGGGAGGCACTACGAGCAGTACTTC	TRBV7-2	TRBJ2-7	TRBD1	NA	17
CASKPDSNSGNTIYF	TGTGCCAGCAAACCTGACAGTAACTCTGGAAACACCATATATTTT	TRBV2	TRBJ1-3	NA	NA	15
CASSYGQGNYNEQFF	TGTGCCAGCAGTTACGGACAGGGAAACTACAATGAGCAGTTCTTC	TRBV6-5	TRBJ2-1	TRBD1	NA	15
CASTVGRGSYNEQFF	TGTGCCAGCACCGTTGGGCGGGGGAGCTACAATGAGCAGTTCTTC	TRBV28	TRBJ2-1	TRBD2	NA	15
CASSLMGGDQPQHF	TGTGCCAGCAGTTTAATGGGGGGTGATCAGCCCCAGCATTTT	TRBV27	TRBJ1-5	NA	NA	14
CSVEPAKSDFGDEQFF	TGCAGCGTTGAGCCTGCCAAATCCGATTTTGGAGATGAGCAGTTCTTC	TRBV29-1	TRBJ2-1	NA	NA	16
CASSLGAVNQPQHF	TGTGCCAGCAGCCTGGGGGCGGTCAATCAGCCCCAGCATTTT	TRBV2	TRBJ1-5	NA	NA	14
CASRRGGNDQPQHF	TGTGCCAGTAGGAGAGGGGGCAATGATCAGCCCCAGCATTTT	TRBV19	TRBJ1-5	TRBD1	NA	14
CSASFSRSYNSPLHF	TGCAGTGCTAGTTTCAGTCGCTCCTATAATTCACCCCTCCACTTT	TRBV20-1	TRBJ1-6	NA	NA	15
CASAYYRGSSGNTIYF	TGTGCCAGCGCGTACTACAGGGGGAGCTCTGGAAACACCATATATTTT	TRBV19	TRBJ1-3	TRBD1	NA	16
CSVDGGTEAFF	TGCAGCGTTGACGGTGGCACTGAAGCTTTCTTT	TRBV29-1	TRBJ1-1	NA	NA	11
CASSLRLATLGTDTQYF	TGCGCCAGCAGCCTCCGACTAGCCACTCTTGGCACAGATACGCAGTATTTT	TRBV4-1	TRBJ2-3	TRBD2	NA	17
CASSPGGLSTGELFF	TGCGCCAGCAGCCCCGGGGGTTTGTCCACCGGGGAGCTGTTTTTT	TRBV5-1	TRBJ2-2	NA	NA	15
CASSQVQGGSPLHF	TGTGCCAGCAGCCAAGTACAGGGAGGGTCACCCCTCCACTTT	TRBV4-2	TRBJ1-6	NA	NA	14